This is a list of T cell receptor beta chains from one sample in a study of blood T cells in healthy people across ages. TCRdb reprocessed the 5' RACE reads with MiXCR, giving one entry per CDR3 protein. Among 1.6 million or so distinct CDR3 sequences listed, 30% to 35% were seen once. Material for sequencing was blood. The receptors here all came from a woman younger than 45 in good health. Each CDR3 is given with its conserved first and last residue. Fields, in order: D gene, J gene, clone size, V gene, CDR3 protein, CDR3 DNA. The D gene is left open where the match is weak. The listing skips clone size in some rows; elsewhere it reads once, few, many or a size class.

d_gene: .; j_gene: TRBJ2-3; abundance: once; v_gene: TRBV12-3/TRBV12-4; CDR3aa: CTSSFASTDTQYF; CDR3nt: TGTACCAGCAGCTTCGCTAGCACAGACACGCAGTATTTT
d_gene: .; j_gene: TRBJ1-2; abundance: once; v_gene: TRBV7-8; CDR3aa: CASSVGTLGYTF; CDR3nt: TGTGCCAGCAGCGTCGGGACACTTGGCTACACCTTC
d_gene: .; j_gene: TRBJ2-5; abundance: .; v_gene: TRBV6-1; CDR3aa: CASSIRRLQETQYF; CDR3nt: TGTGCCAGCAGTATACGACGGTTACAAGAGACCCAGTACTTC
d_gene: TRBD2; j_gene: TRBJ2-7; abundance: many; v_gene: TRBV20-1; CDR3aa: CSALPPGAGNSYEQYF; CDR3nt: TGCAGTGCTCTCCCTCCGGGAGCGGGGAACTCCTACGAGCAGTACTTC
d_gene: .; j_gene: TRBJ2-1; abundance: .; v_gene: TRBV7-9; CDR3aa: CASSLSLGYEQFF; CDR3nt: TGTGCCAGCAGCTTATCTTTGGGTTATGAGCAGTTCTTC
d_gene: TRBD1; j_gene: TRBJ2-1; abundance: .; v_gene: TRBV4-1; CDR3aa: CASSQEYAGTGVYNEQFF; CDR3nt: TGCGCCAGCAGCCAAGAATATGCCGGAACAGGGGTATACAATGAGCAGTTCTTC
d_gene: TRBD2; j_gene: TRBJ2-5; abundance: .; v_gene: TRBV9; CDR3aa: CASSVAAGGVQETQYF; CDR3nt: TGTGCCAGCAGCGTAGCCGCCGGGGGGGTCCAAGAGACCCAGTACTTC
d_gene: .; j_gene: TRBJ2-2; abundance: few; v_gene: TRBV15; CDR3aa: CATSRDLGGVGLELFF; CDR3nt: TGTGCCACCAGCAGAGATCTTGGGGGAGTTGGCCTGGAGCTGTTTTTT
d_gene: .; j_gene: TRBJ2-3; abundance: few; v_gene: TRBV12-3/TRBV12-4; CDR3aa: CASSLGRRPDFTDTQYF; CDR3nt: TGTGCCAGCAGTTTAGGGCGCCGCCCAGATTTCACAGATACGCAGTATTTT
d_gene: TRBD1; j_gene: TRBJ1-2; abundance: few; v_gene: TRBV29-1; CDR3aa: CSVETTGGYGYTF; CDR3nt: TGCAGCGTTGAAACGACAGGGGGCTATGGCTACACCTTC
d_gene: .; j_gene: TRBJ1-2; abundance: few; v_gene: TRBV5-1; CDR3aa: CASSVQADREGYTF; CDR3nt: TGCGCCAGCAGCGTACAGGCGGACCGCGAAGGCTACACCTTC
d_gene: TRBD2; j_gene: TRBJ2-7; abundance: .; v_gene: TRBV9; CDR3aa: CASSPSSGTSAYEQYF; CDR3nt: TGTGCCAGCAGCCCATCCTCCGGGACTAGCGCCTACGAGCAGTACTTC
d_gene: .; j_gene: TRBJ1-5; abundance: .; v_gene: TRBV3-1; CDR3aa: CANSQGVSNQPQHF; CDR3nt: TGTGCCAACAGCCAAGGGGTCAGCAATCAGCCCCAGCATTTT
d_gene: .; j_gene: TRBJ2-7; abundance: many; v_gene: TRBV4-2; CDR3aa: CASSQGVKGERSSYEQYF; CDR3nt: TGTGCCAGCAGCCAAGGGGTTAAGGGCGAGCGGAGCTCCTACGAGCAGTACTTC
d_gene: TRBD1; j_gene: TRBJ1-6; abundance: .; v_gene: TRBV27; CDR3aa: CASRWTGDNSPLHF; CDR3nt: TGTGCCAGCAGATGGACAGGGGACAATTCACCCCTCCACTTT
d_gene: TRBD2; j_gene: TRBJ2-6; abundance: many; v_gene: TRBV4-1; CDR3aa: CASSQDSGRGTSGANVLTF; CDR3nt: TGCGCCAGCAGCCAAGATAGCGGGAGGGGAACCTCTGGGGCCAACGTCCTGACTTTC
d_gene: .; j_gene: TRBJ2-7; abundance: .; v_gene: TRBV21-1; CDR3aa: CASIGTRGSHNEQYF; CDR3nt: TGTGCCAGCATCGGAACTAGGGGCTCCCACAATGAGCAGTACTTC
d_gene: .; j_gene: TRBJ2-3; abundance: .; v_gene: TRBV2; CDR3aa: CALSSRRGTDTQYF; CDR3nt: TGTGCCCTCAGTTCGCGCCGGGGCACAGATACGCAGTATTTT
d_gene: TRBD2; j_gene: TRBJ2-1; abundance: few; v_gene: TRBV7-2; CDR3aa: CASSGGGTKNEQFF; CDR3nt: TGTGCCAGCAGCGGGGGGGGGACGAAGAATGAGCAGTTCTTC
d_gene: .; j_gene: TRBJ2-5; abundance: .; v_gene: TRBV19; CDR3aa: CASTPGRGISETQYF; CDR3nt: TGTGCCAGTACCCCCGGCCGAGGGATTAGTGAGACCCAGTACTTC
d_gene: TRBD1; j_gene: TRBJ2-3; abundance: .; v_gene: TRBV5-1; CDR3aa: CASSPGTGWEDTQYF; CDR3nt: TGCGCCAGCAGCCCCGGGACAGGGTGGGAAGATACGCAGTATTTT
d_gene: .; j_gene: TRBJ1-2; abundance: .; v_gene: TRBV3-1; CDR3aa: CASSQDPPESYGYTF; CDR3nt: TGTGCCAGCAGCCAAGATCCTCCGGAGAGCTATGGCTACACCTTC
d_gene: .; j_gene: TRBJ1-1; abundance: .; v_gene: TRBV10-3; CDR3aa: CAISEGGENTEAFF; CDR3nt: TGTGCCATCAGTGAAGGGGGTGAAAACACTGAAGCTTTCTTT
d_gene: TRBD2; j_gene: TRBJ2-5; abundance: .; v_gene: TRBV15; CDR3aa: CATSRAGTSGQETQYF; CDR3nt: TGTGCCACCAGCAGAGCCGGGACTAGCGGCCAAGAGACCCAGTACTTC
d_gene: .; j_gene: TRBJ2-7; abundance: many; v_gene: TRBV7-9; CDR3aa: CASSFQGYAYEQYF; CDR3nt: TGTGCCAGCAGCTTTCAGGGGTACGCCTACGAGCAGTACTTC
d_gene: .; j_gene: TRBJ2-5; abundance: .; v_gene: TRBV7-3; CDR3aa: CASSSSSKQTQYF; CDR3nt: TGTGCCAGCAGCTCCTCGAGTAAACAGACCCAGTACTTC
d_gene: .; j_gene: TRBJ1-1; abundance: .; v_gene: TRBV6-2/TRBV6-3; CDR3aa: CASSYSKRIMNTEAFF; CDR3nt: TGTGCCAGCAGTTACTCGAAACGGATTATGAACACTGAAGCTTTCTTT
d_gene: TRBD1; j_gene: TRBJ2-7; abundance: .; v_gene: TRBV7-8; CDR3aa: CASSLVEGGTEQYF; CDR3nt: TGTGCCAGCAGCTTAGTGGAAGGGGGCACCGAGCAGTACTTC
d_gene: .; j_gene: TRBJ1-6; abundance: few; v_gene: TRBV27; CDR3aa: CASRTGPQANSPLHF; CDR3nt: TGTGCCAGCAGGACGGGACCGCAGGCCAATTCACCCCTCCACTTT
d_gene: TRBD2; j_gene: TRBJ2-7; abundance: .; v_gene: TRBV20-1; CDR3aa: CSARDRGTSPYYEQYF; CDR3nt: TGCAGTGCTAGAGATAGAGGGACTAGCCCCTACTACGAGCAGTACTTC
d_gene: .; j_gene: TRBJ2-7; abundance: .; v_gene: TRBV6-2/TRBV6-3; CDR3aa: CASRARDRSYEQYF; CDR3nt: TGTGCCAGCAGGGCCCGGGACCGATCCTACGAGCAGTACTTC
d_gene: TRBD1; j_gene: TRBJ1-1; abundance: few; v_gene: TRBV10-3; CDR3aa: CAISELGQYLHTEAFF; CDR3nt: TGTGCCATCAGTGAACTGGGACAGTACCTTCACACTGAAGCTTTCTTT
d_gene: .; j_gene: TRBJ2-1; abundance: .; v_gene: TRBV6-1; CDR3aa: CASPEVGVNEQFF; CDR3nt: TGTGCCAGCCCAGAAGTTGGGGTGAATGAGCAGTTCTTC
d_gene: .; j_gene: TRBJ1-2; abundance: few; v_gene: TRBV12-3/TRBV12-4; CDR3aa: CASSSAPDTNYGYTF; CDR3nt: TGTGCCAGCAGTTCCGCTCCGGATACGAACTATGGCTACACCTTC
d_gene: TRBD1; j_gene: TRBJ1-2; abundance: few; v_gene: TRBV14; CDR3aa: CASSLATGGYGYTF; CDR3nt: TGTGCCAGCAGCCTCGCTACAGGGGGGTATGGCTACACCTTC
d_gene: .; j_gene: TRBJ1-2; abundance: few; v_gene: TRBV5-5; CDR3aa: CASSLGQQRNCGYTF; CDR3nt: TGTGCCAGCAGCTTGGGCCAGCAACGTAACTGTGGCTACACCTTC
d_gene: .; j_gene: TRBJ1-5; abundance: .; v_gene: TRBV27; CDR3aa: CASSFQGDRPQHF; CDR3nt: TGTGCCAGCAGTTTTCAGGGAGATCGGCCCCAGCATTTT
d_gene: TRBD2; j_gene: TRBJ2-5; abundance: .; v_gene: TRBV9; CDR3aa: CASSVGRGGQETQYF; CDR3nt: TGTGCCAGCAGCGTAGGGCGGGGGGGCCAAGAGACCCAGTACTTC
d_gene: .; j_gene: TRBJ1-2; abundance: few; v_gene: TRBV11-2; CDR3aa: CASSPEDGDFYGYTF; CDR3nt: TGTGCCAGCAGCCCCGAGGACGGAGATTTCTATGGCTACACCTTC
d_gene: .; j_gene: TRBJ1-1; abundance: .; v_gene: TRBV4-2; CDR3aa: CASSQEGQGNTEAFF; CDR3nt: TGTGCCAGCAGCCAAGAGGGCCAGGGGAACACTGAAGCTTTCTTT
d_gene: TRBD2; j_gene: TRBJ2-7; abundance: .; v_gene: TRBV6-1; CDR3aa: CASTGTSGSYEQYF; CDR3nt: TGTGCCAGCACCGGGACTAGCGGTTCCTACGAGCAGTACTTC
d_gene: .; j_gene: TRBJ2-3; abundance: .; v_gene: TRBV12-3/TRBV12-4; CDR3aa: CASSLSQTEAGPDTQYF; CDR3nt: TGTGCCAGCAGCCTCTCCCAAACCGAGGCAGGGCCAGATACGCAGTATTTT
d_gene: TRBD2; j_gene: TRBJ2-2; abundance: .; v_gene: TRBV27; CDR3aa: CASSPGLAGGTYTGELFF; CDR3nt: TGTGCCAGCAGTCCGGGACTAGCGGGAGGGACTTACACCGGGGAGCTGTTTTTT
d_gene: .; j_gene: TRBJ2-3; abundance: many; v_gene: TRBV10-3; CDR3aa: CAISEGLSDTQYF; CDR3nt: TGTGCCATCAGTGAGGGACTTTCAGATACGCAGTATTTT
d_gene: TRBD1; j_gene: TRBJ1-2; abundance: many; v_gene: TRBV29-1; CDR3aa: CSVASDRWGDNYGYTF; CDR3nt: TGCAGCGTCGCCTCGGACAGGTGGGGTGATAACTATGGCTACACCTTC
d_gene: TRBD2; j_gene: TRBJ2-7; abundance: .; v_gene: TRBV7-9; CDR3aa: CASSLQPGLKPEQYF; CDR3nt: TGTGCCAGCAGCTTACAACCGGGACTAAAGCCCGAGCAGTACTTC
d_gene: .; j_gene: TRBJ2-3; abundance: many; v_gene: TRBV28; CDR3aa: CASGAGDTQYF; CDR3nt: TGTGCCAGCGGTGCAGGGGATACGCAGTATTTT
d_gene: TRBD2; j_gene: TRBJ2-1; abundance: few; v_gene: TRBV9; CDR3aa: CASSLTGTRIFNEQFF; CDR3nt: TGTGCCAGCAGCTTAACCGGGACTAGAATATTTAATGAGCAGTTCTTC
d_gene: .; j_gene: TRBJ2-5; abundance: .; v_gene: TRBV7-9; CDR3aa: CASSSPTDRGPLRETQYF; CDR3nt: TGTGCCAGCAGCTCTCCGACTGACCGGGGGCCTTTGCGGGAGACCCAGTACTTC
d_gene: .; j_gene: TRBJ2-3; abundance: .; v_gene: TRBV6-5; CDR3aa: CASSYSSRTDTQYF; CDR3nt: TGTGCCAGCAGTTACTCCTCCCGCACAGATACGCAGTATTTT
d_gene: .; j_gene: TRBJ2-1; abundance: .; v_gene: TRBV7-3; CDR3aa: CASSLVSANEQFF; CDR3nt: TGTGCCAGCAGCTTAGTCTCTGCGAATGAGCAGTTCTTC
d_gene: TRBD2; j_gene: TRBJ2-3; abundance: .; v_gene: TRBV11-1; CDR3aa: CASSLDGGALTDTQYF; CDR3nt: TGTGCCAGCAGCTTGGACGGGGGGGCCTTGACAGATACGCAGTATTTT